Listed below are T cell receptor beta chains from one sample, sequenced in a study of blood T cell repertoires in COVID-19. The method was immunoSEQ multiplex PCR; TCRdb's version includes in-frame clones alone and lacks a portion of them. Of 120,000 to 150,000 clones listed, roughly 90% are singletons. The sample was PBMCs or T cells enriched from blood (not recorded which). The receptors come from a middle-aged woman who had been exposed to COVID-19. The CDR3 runs from the conserved cysteine through the conserved F or W. The D gene is left open where the match is weak.

TRBV15	TRBJ2-4	TRBD2	CATSRATSGGNIQYF
TRBV28	TRBJ1-4	TRBD1	CASSRRGTGVEKLFF
TRBV25-1	TRBJ2-1	TRBD2	CASSSLAGGAYNEQFF
TRBV19	TRBJ1-2	NA	CASSMAHNTNGYTF
TRBV18	TRBJ1-2	TRBD1	CASSPQTGQGQGYTF
TRBV25-1	TRBJ2-2	NA	CASSEWGPHGTGELFF
TRBV5-4	TRBJ2-1	NA	CASSLVEGNEQFF
TRBV28	TRBJ1-6	TRBD1	CASSSPGQGNNSPLHF
TRBV5-1	TRBJ1-2	NA	CASSLGPVRGYGYTF
TRBV18	TRBJ2-5	TRBD2	CASSPPSSGVGRETQYF
TRBV19	TRBJ1-2	TRBD1	CASSLPAGGNGYTF
TRBV4-2	TRBJ2-7	TRBD2	CASSQVLRGSSYEQYF
TRBV12-1	TRBJ1-5	NA	CASSFTGGLAQHF
TRBV6-5	TRBJ2-3	NA	CASSYTGADTQYF
TRBV10-1	TRBJ2-2	TRBD2	CASRLAGAGELFF
TRBV5-1	TRBJ1-1	TRBD1	CASSLQGETEAFF
TRBV4-1	TRBJ2-2	NA	CASSPPTAGTGELFF
TRBV5-8	TRBJ2-2	TRBD2	CASRVSGGSDTGELFF
TRBV19	TRBJ1-1	TRBD1	CASSLLDRAALNTEAFF
TRBV5-4	TRBJ2-3	TRBD2	CASSLPGLAAPGTDTQYF
TRBV12-5	TRBJ2-7	TRBD1	CASGLQIGQAYEQYF
TRBV10-1	TRBJ1-2	TRBD1	CASQAQRGVRDRRYGYTF
TRBV5-1	TRBJ2-3	NA	CASSFGRGLSVTQYF
TRBV27	TRBJ1-2	NA	CASRGLYYGYTF
TRBV29-1	TRBJ1-2	NA	CSVGRLNGDGYTF
TRBV5-1	TRBJ2-1	TRBD1	CASSPGQGSYNEQFF
TRBV19	TRBJ1-2	NA	CASSTLTDYGYTF
TRBV2	TRBJ1-2	NA	CASSEQGRADGYTF
TRBV12-3/TRBV12-4	TRBJ1-5	TRBD1	CASSQDRGQPQHF
TRBV19	TRBJ2-1	TRBD1	CASWVGTGSNEQFF
TRBV6-2/TRBV6-3	TRBJ1-4	TRBD1	CASSQIGQGGTNEKLFF
TRBV27	TRBJ2-4	NA	CASSHTPNIQYF
TRBV11-2	TRBJ1-2	TRBD1	CASSDRDRGRLGGYTF
TRBV18	TRBJ2-5	NA	CASWRDSQETQYF
TRBV21-1	TRBJ2-1	NA	CASSNGRENSAIGYNEQFF
TRBV5-4	TRBJ2-3	TRBD2	CASSSPSGGWGDTQYF
TRBV29-1	TRBJ1-6	TRBD1	CSVRGQGGNSPLHF
TRBV10-3	TRBJ2-1	TRBD1	CAISESTGVSVSYNEQFF
TRBV6-6	TRBJ1-6	NA	CASSGQSHSPLHF